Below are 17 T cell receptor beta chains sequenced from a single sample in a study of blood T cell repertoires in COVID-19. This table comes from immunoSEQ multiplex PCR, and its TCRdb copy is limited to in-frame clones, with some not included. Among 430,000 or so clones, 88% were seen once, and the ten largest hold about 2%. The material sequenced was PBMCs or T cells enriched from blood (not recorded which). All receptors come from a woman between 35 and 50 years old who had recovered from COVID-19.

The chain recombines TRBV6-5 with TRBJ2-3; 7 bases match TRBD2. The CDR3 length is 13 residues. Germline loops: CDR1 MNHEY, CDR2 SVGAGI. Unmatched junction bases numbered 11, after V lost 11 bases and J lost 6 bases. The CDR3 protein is CAYLGRDKDTQYF. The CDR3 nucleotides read TGTGCCTACCTGGGGAGGGATAAGGATACGCAGTATTTT.

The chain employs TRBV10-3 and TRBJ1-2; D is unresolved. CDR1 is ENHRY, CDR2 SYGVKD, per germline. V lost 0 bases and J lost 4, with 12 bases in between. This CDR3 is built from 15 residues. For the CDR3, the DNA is TGTGCCATCAGTGAGTCTTTGGGGAGCGGCTATGGCTACACCTTC. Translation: CAISESLGSGYGYTF.

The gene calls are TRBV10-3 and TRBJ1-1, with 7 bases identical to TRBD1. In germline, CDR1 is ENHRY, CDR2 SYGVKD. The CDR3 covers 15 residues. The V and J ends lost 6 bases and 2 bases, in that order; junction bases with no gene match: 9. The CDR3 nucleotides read TGTGCCATCAGCGAGCGGGGGACAGCTAACACTGAAGCTTTCTTT. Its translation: CAISERGTANTEAFF.

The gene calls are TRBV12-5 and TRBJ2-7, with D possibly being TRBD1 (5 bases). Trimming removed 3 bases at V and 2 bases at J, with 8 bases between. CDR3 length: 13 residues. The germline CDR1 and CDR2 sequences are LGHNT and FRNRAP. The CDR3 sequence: CASGLDSTYEQYF. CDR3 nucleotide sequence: TGTGCTAGTGGTTTAGACAGTACCTACGAGCAGTACTTC. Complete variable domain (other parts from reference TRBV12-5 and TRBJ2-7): DARVTQTPRHKVTEMGQEVTMRCQPILGHNTVFWYRQTMMQGLELLAYFRNRAPLDDSGMPKDRFSAEMPDATLATLKIQPSEPRDSAVYFCASGLDSTYEQYFGPGTRLTVT.

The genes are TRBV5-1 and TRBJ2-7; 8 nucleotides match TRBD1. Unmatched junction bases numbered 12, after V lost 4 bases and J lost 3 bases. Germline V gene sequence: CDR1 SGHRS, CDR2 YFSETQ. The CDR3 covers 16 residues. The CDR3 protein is CASSRRTGQMLYEQYF. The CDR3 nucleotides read TGCGCCAGCAGCCGACGGACAGGGCAAATGCTCTACGAGCAGTACTTC.

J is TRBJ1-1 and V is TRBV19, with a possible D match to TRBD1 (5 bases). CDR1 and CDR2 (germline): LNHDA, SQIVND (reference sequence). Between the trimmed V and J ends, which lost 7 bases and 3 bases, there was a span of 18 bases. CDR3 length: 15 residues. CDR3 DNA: TGTGCCAGTAACGGGGGTCCGGGGAGGGACACTGAAGCTTTCTTT. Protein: CASNGGPGRDTEAFF.

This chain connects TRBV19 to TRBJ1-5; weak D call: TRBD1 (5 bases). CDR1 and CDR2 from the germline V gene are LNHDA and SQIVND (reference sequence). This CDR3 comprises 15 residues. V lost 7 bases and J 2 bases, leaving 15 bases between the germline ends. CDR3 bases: TGTGCCAGTAACATACAGGTATCCGGCAATCAGCCCCAGCATTTT. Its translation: CASNIQVSGNQPQHF.

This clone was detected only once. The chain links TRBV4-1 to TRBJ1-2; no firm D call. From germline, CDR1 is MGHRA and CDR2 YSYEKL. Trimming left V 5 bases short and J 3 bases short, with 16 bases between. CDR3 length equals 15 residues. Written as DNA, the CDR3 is TGCGCCAGCAGCTATCCGGGAGTCAAGGACTATGGCTACACCTTC. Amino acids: CASSYPGVKDYGYTF.

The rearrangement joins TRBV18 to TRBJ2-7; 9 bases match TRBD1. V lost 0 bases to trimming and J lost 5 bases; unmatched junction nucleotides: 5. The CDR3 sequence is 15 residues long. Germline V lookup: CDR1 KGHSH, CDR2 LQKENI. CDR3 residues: CASSPPSGQGNEQYF. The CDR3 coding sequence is TGTGCCAGCTCACCACCGTCTGGACAGGGGAACGAGCAGTACTTC.

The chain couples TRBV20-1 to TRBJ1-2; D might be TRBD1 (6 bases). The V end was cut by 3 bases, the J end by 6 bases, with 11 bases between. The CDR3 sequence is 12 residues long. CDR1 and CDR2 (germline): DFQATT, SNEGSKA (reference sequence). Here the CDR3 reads CSASKGGDGYTF. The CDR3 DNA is TGCAGTGCTAGTAAGGGGGGGGATGGCTACACCTTC.

The CDR3 reads CASSNRERSQPQHF. CDR3 DNA sequence: TGTGCCAGCAGTAACAGGGAACGCAGTCAGCCCCAGCATTTT. The V gene is TRBV3-1 (or the pseudogene TRBV3-2), the J gene TRBJ1-5; a weak D match, TRBD1 (6 bases). CDR3 length: 14 amino acids. Trimming shortened V by 6 bases and J by 6 bases, and 15 bases separated the two germline ends. The germline V gene has CDR1 LGHDT and CDR2 YNNKEL (reference sequence).

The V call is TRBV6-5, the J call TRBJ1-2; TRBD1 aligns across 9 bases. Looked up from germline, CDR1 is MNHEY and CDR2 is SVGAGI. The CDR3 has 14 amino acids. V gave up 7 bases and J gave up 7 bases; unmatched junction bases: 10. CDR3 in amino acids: CASTQSTGGSGYTF. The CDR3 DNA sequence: TGTGCCAGCACCCAATCTACAGGGGGCTCTGGCTACACCTTC.

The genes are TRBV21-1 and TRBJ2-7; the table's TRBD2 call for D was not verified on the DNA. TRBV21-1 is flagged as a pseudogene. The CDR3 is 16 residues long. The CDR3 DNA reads TGTGCCAGCAGCAAAGATGAGGGCGGGAGGGCCTACGAGCAGTACTTC. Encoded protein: CASSKDEGGRAYEQYF.

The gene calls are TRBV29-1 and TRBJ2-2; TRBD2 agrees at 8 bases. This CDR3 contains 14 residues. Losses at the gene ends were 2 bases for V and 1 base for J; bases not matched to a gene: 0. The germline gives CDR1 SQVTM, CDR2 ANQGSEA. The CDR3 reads CSVETSGNTGELFF. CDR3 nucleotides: TGCAGCGTTGAAACTAGCGGGAACACCGGGGAGCTGTTTTTT.

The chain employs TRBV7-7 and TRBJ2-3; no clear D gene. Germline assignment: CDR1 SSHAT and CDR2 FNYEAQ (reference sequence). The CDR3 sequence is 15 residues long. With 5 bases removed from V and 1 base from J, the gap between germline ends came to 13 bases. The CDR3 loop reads CASSPSGLGTDTQYF. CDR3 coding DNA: TGTGCCAGCAGCCCCTCCGGTCTCGGCACAGATACGCAGTATTTT. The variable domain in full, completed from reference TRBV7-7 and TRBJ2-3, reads GAGVSQSPRYKVTKRGQDVTLRCDPISSHATLYWYQQALGQGPEFLTYFNYEAQPDKSGLPSDRFSAERPEGSISTLTIQRTEQRDSAMYRCASSPSGLGTDTQYFGPGTRLTVL.

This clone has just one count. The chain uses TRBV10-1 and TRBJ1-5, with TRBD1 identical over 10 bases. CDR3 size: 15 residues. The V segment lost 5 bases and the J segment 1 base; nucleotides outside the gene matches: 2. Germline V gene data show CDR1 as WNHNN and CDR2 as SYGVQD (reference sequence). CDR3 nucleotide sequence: TGCGCCAGCAGTTGGGACAGGGGAAGCAATCAGCCCCAGCATTTT. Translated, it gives CASSWDRGSNQPQHF.

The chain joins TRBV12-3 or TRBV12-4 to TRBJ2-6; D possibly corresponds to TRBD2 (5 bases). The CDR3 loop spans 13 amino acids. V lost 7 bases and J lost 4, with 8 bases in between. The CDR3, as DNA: TGTGCCAGCAACCGGGAAGGGGCCAACGTCCTGACTTTC. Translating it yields CASNREGANVLTF.